This TCR beta chain originates from a study of T cell responses to AZD1222 COVID-19 vaccine. Study-wide findings and caveats: Unmutated variant regions are reportedly the target of nearly half of TCRs that are spike-specific. In all cases, repertoires were sampled only after the peak T cell response. At 160-218 and 743-854, vaccine-associated CD4 TCRs were dominant, and they spanned spike.

Using immunoSEQ multiplex PCR, the repertoire was profiled, and TCRdb retains in-frame clones only, with some absent. The table has about 39,000 clones, 80% to 90% seen once; the top ten hold about 27%. Worth noting for this clone: Its antigen is as yet unknown.

V shed 3 bases and J shed 1 base, with 7 bases lying between them. The germline gives CDR1 SGHAT, CDR2 FQNNGV. This CDR3 comprises 13 residues. This receptor was taken from an adult who received the MenACWY meningococcal vaccine as a control. Sequencing was performed on peripheral blood, taken 28 days after the second dose of the MenACWY control vaccine. V and J are TRBV11-2 and TRBJ2-7; perhaps D is TRBD1 or TRBD2 (5 bases each). Here the CDR3 DNA reads TGTGCCAGCAGCTTTGGGGGATCCTACGAGCAGTACTTC. This encodes CASSFGGSYEQYF.